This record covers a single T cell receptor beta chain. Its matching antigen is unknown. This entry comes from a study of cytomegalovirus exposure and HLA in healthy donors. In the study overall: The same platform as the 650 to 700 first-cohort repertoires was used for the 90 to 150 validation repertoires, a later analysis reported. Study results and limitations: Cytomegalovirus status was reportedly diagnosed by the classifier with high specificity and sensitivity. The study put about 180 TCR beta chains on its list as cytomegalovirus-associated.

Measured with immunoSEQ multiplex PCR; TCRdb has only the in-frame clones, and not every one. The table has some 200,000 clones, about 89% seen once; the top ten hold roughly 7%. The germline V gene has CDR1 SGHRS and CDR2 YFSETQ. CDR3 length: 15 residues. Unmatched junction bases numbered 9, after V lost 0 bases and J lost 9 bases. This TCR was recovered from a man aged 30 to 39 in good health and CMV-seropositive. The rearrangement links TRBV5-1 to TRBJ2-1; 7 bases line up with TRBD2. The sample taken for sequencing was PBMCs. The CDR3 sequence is CASSLEASGESEQFF. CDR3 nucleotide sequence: TGCGCCAGCAGCTTGGAAGCTAGCGGAGAGAGTGAGCAGTTCTTC.